This record covers a single T cell receptor (beta chain). This entry belongs to a study of blood T cell repertoires in COVID-19. Study overall: Resolution of symptoms, clearance, or two negative PCRs was present in recovered Cohort 3 donors. From the United States, Italy and Spain came samples of acute and convalescent COVID-19.

Grouping used clinical history reported by participants in a survey and questionnaire. Authors' processing steps: Quantification of nucleated cells was approximated via reference gene primer amplification. Data came from immunoSEQ multiplex PCR; TCRdb stores just in-frame clones and leaves some out. That table furnishes V, J and clone size, whereas the DNA furnished D and trimming. The table includes about 140,000 clones, about 80% detected once. The receptor was derived from a man aged 50-60 years in a cohort exposed to, infected with or recovered from COVID-19 (not recorded which). Input material: PBMCs or T cells enriched from blood (not recorded which).

CDR3 nucleotide sequence: TGTGCCAGCAGTGAAGGGGCTTACGAGCAGTACTTC. Translation gives CASSEGAYEQYF. The chain uses TRBV6-1 and TRBJ2-7; unclear D gene. In germline, CDR1 is MNHNS, CDR2 SASEGT. The CDR3 totals 12 residues. Trimming shortened V by 1 base and J by 4 bases, and 5 bases separated the two germline ends.